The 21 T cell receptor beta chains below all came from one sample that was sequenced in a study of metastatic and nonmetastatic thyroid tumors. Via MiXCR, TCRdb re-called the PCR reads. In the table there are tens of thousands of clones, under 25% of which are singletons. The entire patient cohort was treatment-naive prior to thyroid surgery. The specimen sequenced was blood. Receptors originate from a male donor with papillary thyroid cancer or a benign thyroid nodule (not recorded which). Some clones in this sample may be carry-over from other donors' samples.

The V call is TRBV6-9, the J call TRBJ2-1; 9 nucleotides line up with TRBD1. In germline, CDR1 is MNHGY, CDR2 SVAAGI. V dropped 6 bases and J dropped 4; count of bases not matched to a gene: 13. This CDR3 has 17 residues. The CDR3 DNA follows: TGTGCCAGCAGCACCAAACCGGGACAGGGTCCTTACAATGAGCAGTTCTTC. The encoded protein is CASSTKPGQGPYNEQFF.

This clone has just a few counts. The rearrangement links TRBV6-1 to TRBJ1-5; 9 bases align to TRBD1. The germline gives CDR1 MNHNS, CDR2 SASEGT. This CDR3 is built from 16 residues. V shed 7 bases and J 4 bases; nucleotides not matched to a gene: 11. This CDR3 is CASNRVPGQGNQPQHF. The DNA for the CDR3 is TGTGCCAGCAATCGCGTTCCGGGACAGGGAAATCAGCCCCAGCATTTT.

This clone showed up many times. The CDR3 DNA follows: TGCAGTGCTAGGGGGATCGACAGAGGCACTGAAGCTTTCTTT. The encoded protein is CSARGIDRGTEAFF. The rearrangement uses TRBV20-1 and TRBJ1-1, with D maybe TRBD1 (5 bases). This CDR3 region has 14 residues. CDR1 and CDR2 from the germline V gene are DFQATT and SNEGSKA (reference sequence). Trimming pared 3 bases from V and 4 bases from J, leaving 15 bases between.

This CDR3 is CASSLAAEINEKLFF. Here the CDR3 DNA reads TGTGCCAGCAGCTTAGCGGCAGAGATTAATGAAAAACTGTTTTTT. V is TRBV11-2 and J is TRBJ1-4; no clear D. With 1 base removed from V and 4 bases from J, the gap between germline ends came to 10 bases. The CDR3 has 15 amino acids. Germline V gives CDR1 SGHAT, CDR2 FQNNGV.

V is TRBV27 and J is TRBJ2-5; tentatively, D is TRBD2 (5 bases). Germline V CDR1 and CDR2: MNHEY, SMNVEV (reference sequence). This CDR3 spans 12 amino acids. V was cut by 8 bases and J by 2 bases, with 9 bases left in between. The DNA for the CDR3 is TGTGCCAGCGGACTTCGGCAAGAGACCCAGTACTTC. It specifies CASGLRQETQYF.

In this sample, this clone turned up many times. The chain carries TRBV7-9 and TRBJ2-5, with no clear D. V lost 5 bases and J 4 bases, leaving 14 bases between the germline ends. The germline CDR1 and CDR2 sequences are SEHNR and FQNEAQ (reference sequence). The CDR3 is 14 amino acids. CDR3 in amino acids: CASSPSWGGETQYF. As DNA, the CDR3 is TGTGCCAGCAGCCCAAGTTGGGGTGGAGAGACCCAGTACTTC.

The CDR3 protein is CAWSVQGMAYEQYF. The CDR3 region has the DNA TGTGCCTGGAGTGTACAGGGTATGGCCTACGAGCAGTACTTC. The chain is built from TRBV30 and TRBJ2-7, with D possibly TRBD1 on 6 matching bases. V was shortened by 0 bases and J by 2 bases, with 11 bases between the two germline ends. The germline V gene has CDR1 GTSNPN and CDR2 SVGIG (reference sequence). The CDR3 loop spans 14 amino acids.

The CDR3 DNA follows: TGTGCCACCAGCAAGGATATCGCGAACACCGGGGAGCTGTTTTTT. Residues: CATSKDIANTGELFF. The chain carries TRBV24-1 and TRBJ2-2, with D uncertain. V was shortened by 7 bases and J by 0 bases, with 11 bases between the two germline ends. Per the germline V gene, CDR1 is KGHDR and CDR2 is SFDVKD. The CDR3 length is 15 residues.

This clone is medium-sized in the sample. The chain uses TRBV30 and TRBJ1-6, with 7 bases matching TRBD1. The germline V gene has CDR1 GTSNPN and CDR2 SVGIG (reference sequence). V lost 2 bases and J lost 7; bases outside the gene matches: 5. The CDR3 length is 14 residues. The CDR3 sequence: CAWSPRQGNSPLHF. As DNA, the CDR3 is TGTGCCTGGAGTCCCCGACAGGGCAATTCACCCCTCCACTTT.

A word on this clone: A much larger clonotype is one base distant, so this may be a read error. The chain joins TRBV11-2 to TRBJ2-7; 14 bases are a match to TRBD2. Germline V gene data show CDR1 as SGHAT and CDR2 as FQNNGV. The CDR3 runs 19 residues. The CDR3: CASSLDSPGLAGAPCEQYF. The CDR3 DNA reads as TGTGCCAGCAGCCTAGACTCCCCGGGACTAGCGGGAGCCCCCTGCGAGCAGTACTTC.

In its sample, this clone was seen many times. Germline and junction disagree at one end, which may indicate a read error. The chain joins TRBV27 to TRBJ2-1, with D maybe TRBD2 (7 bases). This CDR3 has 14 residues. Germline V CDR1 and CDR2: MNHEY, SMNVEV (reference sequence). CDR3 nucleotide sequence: TGTGTCAGCAGTTTGCGGGGGCTCCCCAATGAGCAGTTCTTC. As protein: CVSSLRGLPNEQFF.

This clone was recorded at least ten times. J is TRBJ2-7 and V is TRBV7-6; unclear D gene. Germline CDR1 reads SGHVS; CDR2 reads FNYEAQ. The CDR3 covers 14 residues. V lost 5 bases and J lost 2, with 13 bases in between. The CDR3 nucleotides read TGTGCCAGCAGCCCTGATTCCGATGCCTACGAGCAGTACTTC. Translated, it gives CASSPDSDAYEQYF.

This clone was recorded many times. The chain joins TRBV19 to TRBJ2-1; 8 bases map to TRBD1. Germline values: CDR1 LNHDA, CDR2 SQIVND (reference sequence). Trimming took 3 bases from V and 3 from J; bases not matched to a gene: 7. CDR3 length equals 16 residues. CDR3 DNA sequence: TGTGCCAGTAGTATTATAGGGGACAGGAGCTACAATGAGCAGTTCTTC. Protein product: CASSIIGDRSYNEQFF. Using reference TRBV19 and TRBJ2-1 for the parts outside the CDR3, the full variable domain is DGGITQSPKYLFRKEGQNVTLSCEQNLNHDAMYWYRQDPGQGLRLIYYSQIVNDFQKGDIAEGYSVSREKKESFPLTVTSAQKNPTAFYLCASSIIGDRSYNEQFFGPGTRLTVL.

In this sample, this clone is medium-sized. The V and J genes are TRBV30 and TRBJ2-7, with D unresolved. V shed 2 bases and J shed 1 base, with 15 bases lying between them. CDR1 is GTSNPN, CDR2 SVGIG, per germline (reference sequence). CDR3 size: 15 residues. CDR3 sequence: CAWSTPLTPSYEQYF. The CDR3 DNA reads TGTGCCTGGAGTACCCCCCTAACCCCATCCTACGAGCAGTACTTC. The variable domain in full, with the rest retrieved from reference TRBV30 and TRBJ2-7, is SQTIHQWPATLVQPVGSPLSLECTVEGTSNPNLYWYRQAAGRGLQLLFYSVGIGQISSEVPQNLSASRPQDRQFILSSKKLLLSDSGFYLCAWSTPLTPSYEQYFGPGTRLTVT.

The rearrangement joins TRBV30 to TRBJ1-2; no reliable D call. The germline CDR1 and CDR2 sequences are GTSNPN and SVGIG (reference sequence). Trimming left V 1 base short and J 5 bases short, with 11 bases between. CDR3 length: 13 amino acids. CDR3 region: CAWSAVGMYGYTF. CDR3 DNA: TGTGCCTGGAGTGCCGTGGGGATGTATGGCTACACCTTC. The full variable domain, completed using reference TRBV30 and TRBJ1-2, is SQTIHQWPATLVQPVGSPLSLECTVEGTSNPNLYWYRQAAGRGLQLLFYSVGIGQISSEVPQNLSASRPQDRQFILSSKKLLLSDSGFYLCAWSAVGMYGYTFGSGTRLTVV.

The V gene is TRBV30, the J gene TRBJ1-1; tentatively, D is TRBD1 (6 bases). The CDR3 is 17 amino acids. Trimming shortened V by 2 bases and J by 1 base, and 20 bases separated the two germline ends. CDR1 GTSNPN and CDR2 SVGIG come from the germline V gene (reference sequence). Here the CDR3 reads CAWSMGFIRGPNTEAFF. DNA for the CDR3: TGTGCCTGGAGTATGGGGTTCATCCGGGGGCCGAACACTGAAGCTTTCTTT.

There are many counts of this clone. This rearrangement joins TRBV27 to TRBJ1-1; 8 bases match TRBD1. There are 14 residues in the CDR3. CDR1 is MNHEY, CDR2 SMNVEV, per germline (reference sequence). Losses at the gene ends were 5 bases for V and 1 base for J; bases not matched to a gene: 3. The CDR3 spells CASSGQGPNTEAFF. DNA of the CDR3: TGTGCCAGCAGTGGACAGGGACCGAACACTGAAGCTTTCTTT.

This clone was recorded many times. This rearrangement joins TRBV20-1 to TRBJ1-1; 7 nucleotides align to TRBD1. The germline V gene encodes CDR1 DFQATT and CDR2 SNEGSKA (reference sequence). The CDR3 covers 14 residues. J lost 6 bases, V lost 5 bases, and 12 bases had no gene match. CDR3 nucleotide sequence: TGCAGTGCTCAGAGCAAGGGGGCGAAATCTGAAGCTTTCTTT. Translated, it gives CSAQSKGAKSEAFF.

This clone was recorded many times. This CDR3 is CATGRQSYNEQFF. In nucleotides, the CDR3 is TGTGCCACCGGGCGACAGTCCTACAATGAGCAGTTCTTC. V gene TRBV24-1 combines with J gene TRBJ2-1; a possible D gene is TRBD1 (5 bases). Germline CDR1 and CDR2: KGHDR and SFDVKD. Trimming cost V 9 bases and J 1 base, with 9 bases left between them. The CDR3 loop spans 13 amino acids.

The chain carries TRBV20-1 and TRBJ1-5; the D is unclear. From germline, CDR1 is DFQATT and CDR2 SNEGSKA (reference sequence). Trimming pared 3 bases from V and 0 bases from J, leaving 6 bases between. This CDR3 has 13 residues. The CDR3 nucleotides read TGCAGTGCTAGGACTAATAGCAATCAGCCCCAGCATTTT. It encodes CSARTNSNQPQHF.

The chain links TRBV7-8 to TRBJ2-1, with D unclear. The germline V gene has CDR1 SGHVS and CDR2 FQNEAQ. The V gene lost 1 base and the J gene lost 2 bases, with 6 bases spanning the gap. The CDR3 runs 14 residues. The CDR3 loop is CASSLGQTYNEQFF. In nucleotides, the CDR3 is TGTGCCAGCAGCTTAGGGCAAACCTACAATGAGCAGTTCTTC. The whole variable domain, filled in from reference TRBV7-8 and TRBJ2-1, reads GAGVSQSPRYKVAKRGQDVALRCDPISGHVSLFWYQQALGQGPEFLTYFQNEAQLDKSGLPSDRFFAERPEGSVSTLKIQRTQQEDSAVYLCASSLGQTYNEQFFGPGTRLTVL.